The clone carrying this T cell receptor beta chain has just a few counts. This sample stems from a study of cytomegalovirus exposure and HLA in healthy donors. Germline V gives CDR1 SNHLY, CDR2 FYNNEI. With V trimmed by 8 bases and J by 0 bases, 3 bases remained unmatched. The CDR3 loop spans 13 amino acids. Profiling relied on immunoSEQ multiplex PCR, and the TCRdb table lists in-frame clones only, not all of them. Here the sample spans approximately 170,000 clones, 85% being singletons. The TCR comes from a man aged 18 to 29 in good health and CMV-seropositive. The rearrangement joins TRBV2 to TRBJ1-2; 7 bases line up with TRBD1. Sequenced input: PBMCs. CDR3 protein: CASRDRANYGYTF. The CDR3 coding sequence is TGTGCCAGCCGGGACAGAGCTAACTATGGCTACACCTTC.